The 25 T cell receptor beta chains reported below all come from one sample, sequenced in a study of cytomegalovirus exposure and HLA in healthy donors. The PCR contained 60 Vbeta and 13 Jbeta primers. Method: immunoSEQ multiplex PCR; TCRdb's copy keeps in-frame clones and lacks some. The sample consists of about 160,000 clones, approximately 73% of them appearing once. Sample: PBMCs. The receptors originated from a woman younger than 30 in good health and CMV-seronegative.

This chain links TRBV9 with TRBJ2-3; D is perhaps TRBD2 (6 bases). Looked up from germline, CDR1 is SGDLS and CDR2 is YYNGEE. Trimming left V 0 bases short and J 3 bases short, with 11 bases between. The CDR3 runs 15 residues. The CDR3 DNA follows: TGTGCCAGCAGCGTAGGACTAGTCGGGACAGATACGCAGTATTTT. It encodes CASSVGLVGTDTQYF.

This clone was observed a handful of times. The V and J genes are TRBV4-2 and TRBJ1-1; 7 positions agree with TRBD1. CDR1 is LGHNA, CDR2 YNFKEQ, per germline. The CDR3 sequence is 16 residues long. Trimming took 0 bases from V and 3 from J; bases not matched to a gene: 7. CDR3 protein: CASSQEEGRGDTEAFF. CDR3 DNA: TGTGCCAGCAGCCAAGAGGAGGGCAGGGGGGACACTGAAGCTTTCTTT.

V gene TRBV9 combines with J gene TRBJ1-6, with TRBD1 identical over 7 bases. With 5 bases clipped from V and 9 bases from J, the junction kept 8 bases outside the gene matches. Germline lookup yields CDR1 SGDLS and CDR2 YYNGEE. The CDR3 is 14 residues long. For the CDR3, the DNA is TGTGCCAGCAGGGGGGACAGCCCCCCTTCACCCCTCCACTTT. It specifies CASRGDSPPSPLHF.

Only a few counts were recorded for this clone. The chain combines TRBV7-3 with TRBJ1-2; possibly TRBD1 for D (6 bases). In germline, CDR1 is SGHTA, CDR2 FQGTGA. V dropped 5 bases and J dropped 8 bases, with 12 bases sitting between them. The CDR3 is 12 residues long. CDR3 DNA sequence: TGTGCCAGCAGCCACACAGGGCACGGCTACACCTTC. This codes for CASSHTGHGYTF.

The chain has TRBV19 and TRBJ2-1, with D possibly being TRBD2 (6 bases). Looked up from germline, CDR1 is LNHDA and CDR2 is SQIVND (reference sequence). Trimming removed 7 bases at V and 4 bases at J, with 11 bases between. The CDR3 is 13 amino acids. CDR3 sequence reads: CASTGTSYNEQFF. CDR3 DNA: TGTGCCAGTACCGGGACTTCGTACAATGAGCAGTTCTTC.

The CDR3 protein is CASRGQYLYGYTF. CDR3 DNA sequence: TGTGCCAGTCGGGGACAGTACCTTTATGGCTACACCTTC. The rearrangement uses TRBV7-8 and TRBJ1-2, with 7 bases identical to TRBD1. Germline trimming cut 9 bases from V and 5 bases from J; bases unmatched to any gene: 9. CDR3 length: 13 amino acids. Germline CDR1 reads SGHVS; CDR2 reads FQNEAQ. The full variable domain, its missing parts supplied by reference TRBV7-8 and TRBJ1-2, is GAGVSQSPRYKVAKRGQDVALRCDPISGHVSLFWYQQALGQGPEFLTYFQNEAQLDKSGLPSDRFFAERPEGSVSTLKIQRTQQEDSAVYLCASRGQYLYGYTFGSGTRLTVV.

The V and J genes are TRBV4-1 and TRBJ2-5; 14 bases fit TRBD2. CDR3 length: 16 amino acids. Looked up from germline, CDR1 is MGHRA and CDR2 is YSYEKL. V trimming: 4 bases; J trimming: 5 bases; junction bases outside the gene matches: 6. The CDR3 DNA is TGCGCCAGCAGCCTTCGGACTAGCGGGGGGCTGGAGACCCAGTACTTC. This gives the protein CASSLRTSGGLETQYF.

V usage is TRBV19 and J usage is TRBJ2-1; TRBD2 aligns across 9 bases. The CDR3 has 15 amino acids. Unmatched junction bases numbered 4, after V lost 4 bases and J lost 3 bases. The germline gives CDR1 LNHDA, CDR2 SQIVND (reference sequence). The CDR3 DNA is TGTGCCAGTAGTACGGGACTAGCTTTCTACAATGAGCAGTTCTTC. Protein: CASSTGLAFYNEQFF.

CDR3 bases: TGTGCCAGCCAGGGTACCTACGAGCAGTACTTC. Translated, it gives CASQGTYEQYF. The gene calls are TRBV6-5 and TRBJ2-7; D is possibly TRBD1 (5 bases). This CDR3 contains 11 residues. V was pared by 8 bases and J by 2 bases, with 7 bases between. The germline V gene has CDR1 MNHEY and CDR2 SVGAGI.

The chain recombines TRBV7-2 with TRBJ1-3, with D possibly TRBD1 on 6 matching bases. CDR1 is SGHTA, CDR2 FQGNSA, per germline. Trimming cost V 5 bases and J 4 bases, with 18 bases left between them. This CDR3 is 16 amino acids long. As DNA, the CDR3 is TGTGCCAGCAGCCTTACAGGGTACTCTGCGGGAAACACCATATATTTT. This translates into CASSLTGYSAGNTIYF.

This clone was seen only a few times. The CDR3 spells CASSPNSGLETQYF. The CDR3 bases are TGTGCCAGCAGCCCAAATAGCGGACTAGAGACCCAGTACTTC. The gene calls are TRBV7-9 and TRBJ2-5; tentatively, D is TRBD2 (6 bases). CDR1 and CDR2 (germline): SEHNR, FQNEAQ (reference sequence). V was clipped by 5 bases and J by 4 bases, with 14 bases between them. This CDR3 has 14 amino acids.

The chain recombines TRBV29-1 with TRBJ2-7; 10 nucleotides agree with TRBD1. From germline, CDR1 is SQVTM and CDR2 ANQGSEA. This CDR3 has 13 residues. Losses at the gene ends were 6 bases for V and 6 bases for J; bases not matched to a gene: 8. This CDR3 reads CSVEGQGSLEQYF. As DNA, the CDR3 is TGCAGCGTGGAGGGACAGGGGTCCCTCGAGCAGTACTTC.

The chain carries TRBV5-5 and TRBJ1-2; D gene unclear. Germline CDR1 is SGHKS and CDR2 is YYEKEE (reference sequence). CDR3 length equals 13 residues. The germline V and J ends were trimmed by 0 bases and 4 bases, with 7 bases remaining between them. CDR3: CASSLGGFYGYTF. DNA of the CDR3: TGTGCCAGCAGCTTGGGAGGGTTCTATGGCTACACCTTC.

This sequence joins TRBV4-3 and TRBJ2-5; a weak D match, TRBD2 (6 bases). The germline V gene encodes CDR1 LGHNA and CDR2 YSLEER. This CDR3 contains 15 residues. V was trimmed by 1 base and J by 5 bases, leaving 14 bases between them. CDR3 bases: TGCGCCAGCAGCCAAGTACCGGAGGGCTGGGAGACCCAGTACTTC. This translates into CASSQVPEGWETQYF.

V is TRBV2 and J is TRBJ1-2; TRBD1 matches at 7 bases. After removal of 7 bases from V and 4 bases from J, the junction contained 6 bases not matched to a gene. This CDR3 contains 13 residues. Germline CDR1 reads SNHLY; CDR2 reads FYNNEI. The CDR3 is CASNPGQIYGYTF. The CDR3 nucleotides are TGTGCCAGCAACCCGGGACAGATCTATGGCTACACCTTC. The variable domain in full, with the rest retrieved from reference TRBV2 and TRBJ1-2, is EPEVTQTPSHQVTQMGQEVILRCVPISNHLYFYWYRQILGQKVEFLVSFYNNEISEKSEIFDDQFSVERPDGSNFTLKIRSTKLEDSAMYFCASNPGQIYGYTFGSGTRLTVV.

The chain employs TRBV18 and TRBJ2-1, with D maybe TRBD2 (6 bases). CDR3 length: 15 amino acids. Trimming took off 4 bases at V and 5 bases at J, with 15 bases between the two ends. The V gene's germline CDR1 is KGHSH and CDR2 LQKENI. The chain's CDR3 is CASSRIQGGDNEQFF. The CDR3 DNA sequence: TGTGCCAGCTCACGAATTCAGGGAGGCGACAATGAGCAGTTCTTC.

The chain couples TRBV11-2 to TRBJ2-1; D might be TRBD1 (6 bases). V lost 6 bases to trimming and J lost 0 bases, with 12 bases between them. Per the germline V gene, CDR1 is SGHAT and CDR2 is FQNNGV. The length of the CDR3 is 15 residues. CDR3 in amino acids: CASRGAQGSYNEQFF. Here the CDR3 DNA reads TGTGCCAGCAGGGGGGCACAGGGCTCCTACAATGAGCAGTTCTTC.

This clone was seen only a few times. The rearrangement links TRBV2 to TRBJ2-3; TRBD2 is a possible D gene (5 bases). This CDR3 spans 14 amino acids. With 4 bases removed from V and 6 bases from J, the gap between germline ends came to 14 bases. Germline V gene lookup returns CDR1 SNHLY and CDR2 FYNNEI. The CDR3 DNA follows: TGTGCCAGCAGTGTTGCGGGCCCACCTGATACGCAGTATTTT. Translating it yields CASSVAGPPDTQYF.

The rearrangement uses TRBV7-8 and TRBJ2-1; 8 bases fit TRBD2. The germline V gene has CDR1 SGHVS and CDR2 FQNEAQ. The V segment lost 0 bases and the J segment 3 bases; nucleotides outside the gene matches: 7. The CDR3 covers 17 residues. CDR3 loop: CASSLAGGSGGYNEQFF. The CDR3 nucleotides are TGTGCCAGCAGCTTAGCGGGGGGGAGCGGGGGCTACAATGAGCAGTTCTTC.

This sequence joins TRBV5-4 and TRBJ2-3; D not resolved. The CDR3 has 14 residues. V gave up 0 bases and J gave up 11 bases, with 16 bases separating them. CDR1 SGHNT and CDR2 YYREEE come from the germline V gene (reference sequence). In DNA form, the CDR3 reads TGTGCCAGCAGCTTGGGCGGAGAAGATGGTATGCAGTATTTT. Amino acids: CASSLGGEDGMQYF. Full variable domain (outside the CDR3, taken from reference TRBV5-4 and TRBJ2-3): ETGVTQSPTHLIKTRGQQVTLRCSSQSGHNTVSWYQQALGQGPQFIFQYYREEENGRGNFPPRFSGLQFPNYSSELNVNALELDDSALYLCASSLGGEDGMQYFGPGTRLTVL.

The rearrangement joins TRBV6-5 to TRBJ2-1; D perhaps matches TRBD2 (5 bases). Trimming removed 7 bases at V and 0 bases at J, with 13 bases between. The CDR3 length is 15 residues. Germline V gene data show CDR1 as MNHEY and CDR2 as SVGAGI. CDR3 DNA sequence: TGTGCCAGCACCACCGGGGTGAGCTCCTACAATGAGCAGTTCTTC. Translated, it gives CASTTGVSSYNEQFF.

The V call is TRBV30, the J call TRBJ1-1; TRBD1 matches 8 bases. Germline assignment: CDR1 GTSNPN and CDR2 SVGIG (reference sequence). This CDR3 comprises 15 residues. V shed 3 bases, J shed 1 base, and the junction held 7 bases outside the gene matches. The CDR3 sequence: CAWSPPRGPNTEAFF. DNA for the CDR3: TGTGCCTGGAGCCCGCCCAGGGGGCCGAACACTGAAGCTTTCTTT.

This rearrangement joins TRBV4-1 to TRBJ2-1; 10 nucleotides line up with TRBD1. Germline lookup yields CDR1 MGHRA and CDR2 YSYEKL. This CDR3 has 15 residues. The V segment lost 4 bases and the J segment 3 bases; nucleotides outside the gene matches: 3. The CDR3 bases are TGCGCCAGCAGCCTAGGACAGGGGGACTACAATGAGCAGTTCTTC. The encoded protein is CASSLGQGDYNEQFF.

This rearrangement joins TRBV14 to TRBJ2-7; 7 bases line up with TRBD2. Looked up from germline, CDR1 is SGHDN and CDR2 is FVKESK. The length of the CDR3 is 13 residues. V was pared by 3 bases and J by 2 bases, with 1 base of the junction left unmatched. The CDR3 sequence: CASSHAGAYEQYF. Here the CDR3 DNA reads TGTGCCAGCAGCCATGCGGGGGCCTACGAGCAGTACTTC.

The genes are TRBV19 and TRBJ2-1; tentatively, D is TRBD2 (6 bases). Germline CDR1 and CDR2: LNHDA and SQIVND (reference sequence). The germline V and J ends were trimmed by 4 bases and 0 bases, with 13 bases remaining between them. The CDR3 extends over 16 amino acids. Here the CDR3 reads CASSRSIAVSYNEQFF. CDR3 coding DNA: TGTGCCAGTAGTAGGTCCATAGCGGTCTCCTACAATGAGCAGTTCTTC. The variable domain in full, completed from reference TRBV19 and TRBJ2-1, reads DGGITQSPKYLFRKEGQNVTLSCEQNLNHDAMYWYRQDPGQGLRLIYYSQIVNDFQKGDIAEGYSVSREKKESFPLTVTSAQKNPTAFYLCASSRSIAVSYNEQFFGPGTRLTVL.